This TCR beta chain appears in the sequencing data of a study of T cell responses to AZD1222 COVID-19 vaccine. Comments on this clone: Its antigen is as yet unknown.

Whole-study results and caveats: Regions left unmutated in variants are reportedly the target of nearly half of spike-specific TCRs.

CDR3 size: 14 residues. Germline V gene sequence: CDR1 SGHRS, CDR2 YFSETQ. With 9 bases removed from V and 5 bases from J, the gap between germline ends came to 15 bases. The protocol was immunoSEQ multiplex PCR, while the TCRdb copy is restricted to in-frame clones and leaves out a portion. The repertoire holds tens of thousands of clones, with 70% to 85% as singletons. The receptor was derived from an adult in good health. The chain has TRBV5-1 and TRBJ1-6; D is possibly TRBD1 (5 bases). The sample in question was peripheral blood, obtained on day 0 of AZD1222 vaccination. The CDR3 loop is CATRDRDNNSPLHF. The CDR3 DNA sequence: TGCGCCACCCGGGACCGCGATAATAATTCACCCCTCCACTTT.